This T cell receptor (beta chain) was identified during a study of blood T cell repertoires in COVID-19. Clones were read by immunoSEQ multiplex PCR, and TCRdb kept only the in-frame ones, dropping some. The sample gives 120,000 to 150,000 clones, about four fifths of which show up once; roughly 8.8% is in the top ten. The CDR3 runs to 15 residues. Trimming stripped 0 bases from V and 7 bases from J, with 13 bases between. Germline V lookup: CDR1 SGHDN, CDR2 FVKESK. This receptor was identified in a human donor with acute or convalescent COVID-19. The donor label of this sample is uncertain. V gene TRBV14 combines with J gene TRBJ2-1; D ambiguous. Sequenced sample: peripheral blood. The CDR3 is CASSQDRPPGNEQFF. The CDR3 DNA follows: TGTGCCAGCAGCCAAGATCGTCCCCCCGGGAATGAGCAGTTCTTC.